This T cell receptor (beta chain) was documented in a study of beta chain features in type 1 diabetes. General observations from the study: Across all four CD4+ subsets, people with type 1 diabetes showed modestly shorter TCRB CDR3s. It was among patients, rather than healthy donors, that naive, central memory and Treg TCRB repertoires appeared more similar.

CDR1 and CDR2 from the germline V gene are PRHDT and FYEKMQ (reference sequence). The CDR3 has 16 residues. Germline trimming cut 5 bases from V and 3 bases from J; bases unmatched to any gene: 9. On this clone itself: Its matching antigen is unknown.

All of the isolated RNA was reverse transcribed, so expressed TCRB transcripts were sequenced. Data came from immunoSEQ multiplex PCR; TCRdb stores just in-frame clones and leaves some out. The sample carries about 140,000 clones, less than 15% recorded once. The specimen was central memory CD4+ T cells from blood. The J gene is TRBJ1-4, the V gene TRBV13; 7 nucleotides agree with TRBD1. This sequence was found in a young man with type 1 diabetes. The CDR3 loop reads CASSPDRVWANEKLFF. CDR3 nucleotide sequence: TGTGCCAGCAGCCCTGACAGGGTCTGGGCTAATGAAAAACTGTTTTTT.